The 7 T cell receptor beta chains in this list originate from one sample, sequenced in a study of T cells expressing NK-cell markers. TCRdb derives one entry per CDR3 protein from the 5' RACE reads, leaving out DNA. The sample has about 390,000 distinct CDR3 sequences; the top ten hold approximately 11%. Sequenced input: blood T cells: a sorted CD56 or NKG2C T cell subset, CD4+ or CD8+ T cells, or bulk PBMC T cells (not recorded which). The receptors here all came from a woman between 50 and 59 years old in good health.

V is TRBV11-2 and J is TRBJ2-1; the TCRdb D gene call, TRBD2, has no DNA to confirm it. The CDR3 is made up of 16 amino acids. Germline CDR1 reads SGHAT; CDR2 reads FQNNGV. The CDR3 loop reads CASSSRTSGPYNEQFF.

The chain employs TRBV29-1 and TRBJ2-1; TCRdb's D call of TRBD1 is untestable without DNA. The CDR3 is 16 residues long. Germline values: CDR1 SQVTM, CDR2 ANQGSEA. This CDR3 reads CSVEGAMDSDYNEQFF.

The chain couples TRBV20-1 to TRBJ2-3; the TCRdb call, TRBD2, lacks DNA for checking. The germline gives CDR1 DFQATT, CDR2 SNEGSKA (reference sequence). The CDR3 is 17 amino acids. This CDR3 is CSARDPGTSGRLDTQYF.

V gene TRBV29-1 combines with J gene TRBJ1-2; TCRdb indicates TRBD1, and absent DNA this call remains unverified. The germline CDR1 and CDR2 sequences are SQVTM and ANQGSEA. This CDR3 is 14 amino acids long. This chain's CDR3 is CSVEDLGTGISYTF.

The gene calls are TRBV29-1 and TRBJ2-3; TCRdb's D call of TRBD1 is untestable without DNA. Germline V gene sequence: CDR1 SQVTM, CDR2 ANQGSEA. This CDR3 region has 17 residues. CDR3 residues: CSVEDPETALYTDTQYF.

The chain recombines TRBV27 with TRBJ1-5; no DNA is available, so the TRBD1 call from TCRdb remains unchecked. There are 14 residues in the CDR3. The germline gives CDR1 MNHEY, CDR2 SMNVEV (reference sequence). CDR3 residues: CASRRTGGSQPQHF.

The CDR3 region is CASSLFSVGFYEQYF. The chain couples TRBV5-6 to TRBJ2-7. The CDR3 has 15 amino acids. Germline lookup yields CDR1 SGHDT and CDR2 YYEEEE. The whole variable domain, filled in from reference TRBV5-6 and TRBJ2-7, reads DAGVTQSPTHLIKTRGQQVTLRCSPKSGHDTVSWYQQALGQGPQFIFQYYEEEERQRGNFPDRFSGHQFPNYSSELNVNALLLGDSALYLCASSLFSVGFYEQYFGPGTRLTVT.